The table lists the clone carrying this TCR beta chain with a few counts. The antigen remains undetermined. This CDR3 spans 14 amino acids. CDR1 and CDR2 from the germline V gene are MNHEY and SVGAGI. V shed 2 bases and J shed 7 bases, with 11 bases lying between them. The sample comes from a study of Ad26.COV2.S vaccination and SARS-CoV-2 variants. Across the whole study: Into the muscle, Ad26.COV2.S was dosed once or twice, 56 days apart.

Whole-study findings and limits: Ad26.COV2.S recipients had broader spike-specific TCRs (P = 0.0014). Using TCR breadth and depth analyses may have led to underestimated total T cell responses.

Treatment meaning: 15 to 20 received Ad26.COV2.S at low or high dose, single or two shots; five or six received placebo; per-sample allocation not given. On day 63 after the first injection, vaccine and placebo recipients gave samples. Assay used: immunoSEQ multiplex PCR; TCRdb lists only in-frame clones, some missing. The repertoire has just under 250,000 clones, approximately 90% of them found once; the top ten carry roughly a tenth. The sequence derives from a person aged 18 to 59 who received the Ad26.COV2.S COVID-19 vaccine or a placebo. Sequencing was performed on peripheral blood, taken in a trial of Ad26.COV2.S vaccine versus placebo. The V and J genes are TRBV6-5 and TRBJ1-4; D is perhaps TRBD1 (6 bases). CDR3: CASSYRGRGEKLFF. The CDR3 DNA follows: TGTGCCAGCAGTTACCGGGGGCGCGGTGAAAAACTGTTTTTT.